The 32 T cell receptor beta chains presented below share a single source sample, sequenced in a study of blood T cell repertoires in COVID-19. The repertoire was sequenced with immunoSEQ multiplex PCR; TCRdb's copy has only in-frame clones and lacks some. The sample yields 97,000 or so clones, less than 85% seen once. The material sequenced was peripheral blood. The receptors were sampled from a woman of 80 years or more with active or convalescent COVID-19.

This clone was counted a few times. V and J are TRBV19 and TRBJ2-2; TRBD2 matches at 11 bases. The CDR3 has 18 residues. V shed 4 bases and J 4 bases; nucleotides not matched to a gene: 11. Germline V gene data show CDR1 as LNHDA and CDR2 as SQIVND (reference sequence). The CDR3 is CASSTPSLAGGFTGELFF. Written as DNA, the CDR3 is TGTGCCAGTAGTACACCATCCCTAGCGGGGGGCTTCACCGGGGAGCTGTTTTTT.

This chain uses TRBV10-3 with TRBJ2-3, with a tentative D call TRBD2 (7 bases). CDR3 length equals 18 residues. Looked up from germline, CDR1 is ENHRY and CDR2 is SYGVKD. V lost 8 bases to trimming and J lost 2 bases, with 26 bases between them. The CDR3 protein is CAIREGPGAGAPTDTQYF. The CDR3 nucleotides read TGTGCCATCCGGGAAGGGCCGGGGGCGGGAGCCCCCACAGATACGCAGTATTTT.

This chain joins TRBV28 and TRBJ2-3, with 13 bases that match TRBD2. This CDR3 comprises 16 residues. The germline V gene encodes CDR1 MDHEN and CDR2 SYDVKM. V trimming: 5 bases; J trimming: 4 bases; junction bases outside the gene matches: 6. The CDR3 bases are TGTGCCAGCAGTGCCCTACTAGCGGGAGGGCCAGATACGCAGTATTTT. This codes for CASSALLAGGPDTQYF.

This sequence joins TRBV19 and TRBJ1-6; a possible D gene is TRBD1 (6 bases). Between the trimmed V and J ends, which lost 9 bases and 0 bases, there was a span of 12 bases. The length of the CDR3 is 15 residues. Germline V gene sequence: CDR1 LNHDA, CDR2 SQIVND (reference sequence). The CDR3 sequence: CASARTDSYNSPLHF. The DNA for the CDR3 is TGTGCCAGCGCCAGGACAGACTCCTATAATTCACCCCTCCACTTT.

The genes are TRBV18 and TRBJ1-2, with a tentative D call TRBD1 (6 bases). There are 13 residues in the CDR3. Germline V CDR1 and CDR2: KGHSH, LQKENI. V was trimmed by 1 base and J by 6 bases, leaving 9 bases between them. The CDR3 region has the DNA TGTGCCAGCTCACCACGGACAGAAGATGGCTACACCTTC. It is translated as CASSPRTEDGYTF.

The gene calls are TRBV10-3 and TRBJ2-5, with D possibly matching TRBD2 (5 bases). V lost 6 bases and J lost 1, with 9 bases in between. This CDR3 region has 13 residues. The germline gives CDR1 ENHRY, CDR2 SYGVKD. The CDR3 protein is CAIRVSGQETQYF. CDR3 DNA: TGTGCCATCAGAGTAAGCGGCCAAGAGACCCAGTACTTC.

The chain couples TRBV7-9 to TRBJ1-4; no firm D call. Trimming took 7 bases from V and 0 from J, leaving 6 bases between them. This CDR3 is 13 amino acids long. CDR1 and CDR2 (germline): SEHNR, FQNEAQ (reference sequence). DNA of the CDR3: TGTGCCAGCACCTCCGCAACTAATGAAAAACTGTTTTTT. This gives the protein CASTSATNEKLFF.

A few counts support this clone. The V gene is TRBV28, the J gene TRBJ1-2; unclear D gene. V was shortened by 2 bases and J by 2 bases, with 3 bases between the two germline ends. Germline lookup yields CDR1 MDHEN and CDR2 SYDVKM. This CDR3 has 12 residues. CDR3 loop: CASSLRNYGYTF. The CDR3 DNA sequence: TGTGCCAGCAGTTTACGGAACTATGGCTACACCTTC.

The table lists this clone with a few counts. V and J are TRBV28 and TRBJ2-1; a possible D gene is TRBD2 (6 bases). The CDR3 is 14 amino acids. V was cut by 7 bases and J by 2 bases, with 12 bases left in between. CDR1 is MDHEN and CDR2 is SYDVKM in the germline V gene. This chain's CDR3 is CASKGLTTYNEQFF. The CDR3 DNA is TGTGCCAGCAAAGGACTAACAACCTACAATGAGCAGTTCTTC.

This chain joins TRBV19 and TRBJ2-1; D possibly corresponds to TRBD1 (6 bases). CDR3 length: 14 residues. V was cut by 3 bases and J by 5 bases, with 11 bases left in between. The germline V gene has CDR1 LNHDA and CDR2 SQIVND (reference sequence). The CDR3 protein is CASSIPQGHNEQFF. The CDR3 nucleotides read TGTGCCAGTAGTATCCCACAGGGCCACAATGAGCAGTTCTTC.

The genes are TRBV18 and TRBJ2-3; 9 nucleotides agree with TRBD1. The CDR3 totals 15 residues. Trimming took 3 bases from V and 4 from J; bases not matched to a gene: 5. The V gene's germline CDR1 is KGHSH and CDR2 LQKENI. Here the CDR3 DNA reads TGTGCCAGCTCACCGACGAGACAGGGGGCAGATACGCAGTATTTT. This codes for CASSPTRQGADTQYF. The complete variable domain, with remaining parts taken from reference TRBV18 and TRBJ2-3, reads NAGVMQNPRHLVRRRGQEARLRCSPMKGHSHVYWYRQLPEEGLKFMVYLQKENIIDESGMPKERFSAEFPKEGPSILRIQQVVRGDSAAYFCASSPTRQGADTQYFGPGTRLTVL.

The chain has TRBV19 and TRBJ2-1, with TRBD2 identical over 16 bases. The CDR3 sequence is 12 residues long. V lost 5 bases and J lost 14; bases outside the gene matches: 0. CDR1 is LNHDA and CDR2 is SQIVND in the germline V gene (reference sequence). The CDR3 sequence is CASSGTSGREFF. The CDR3 region has the DNA TGTGCCAGTAGTGGGACTAGCGGGAGGGAGTTCTTC. Full variable domain (missing parts from reference TRBV19 and TRBJ2-1): DGGITQSPKYLFRKEGQNVTLSCEQNLNHDAMYWYRQDPGQGLRLIYYSQIVNDFQKGDIAEGYSVSREKKESFPLTVTSAQKNPTAFYLCASSGTSGREFFGPGTRLTVL.

This chain uses TRBV28 with TRBJ1-1, with D perhaps matching TRBD1 (5 bases). V was cut by 4 bases and J by 1 base, with 13 bases left in between. CDR3 length: 15 amino acids. Germline lookup yields CDR1 MDHEN and CDR2 SYDVKM. CDR3 region: CASSSPGLGNTEAFF. CDR3 DNA: TGTGCCAGCAGTTCACCGGGACTTGGGAACACTGAAGCTTTCTTT.

The chain has TRBV7-2 and TRBJ1-2; TRBD1 matches 9 bases. Germline V gene lookup returns CDR1 SGHTA and CDR2 FQGNSA. The CDR3 is made up of 14 amino acids. The V and J ends lost 5 bases and 4 bases, in that order; junction bases with no gene match: 5. Here the CDR3 reads CASSQGTGLYGYTF. The CDR3 DNA follows: TGTGCCAGCAGCCAAGGGACAGGGCTCTATGGCTACACCTTC.

This clone showed up just once. In DNA form, the CDR3 reads TGTGCCACCAGTGACCCTGGGGGGAAGCGGGAGCCCCTCTACGAGCAGTACTTC. Its protein is CATSDPGGKREPLYEQYF. J is TRBJ2-7 and V is TRBV24-1; 8 positions agree with TRBD2. Germline CDR1 and CDR2: KGHDR and SFDVKD. Trimming took 4 bases from V and 3 from J; bases not matched to a gene: 16. CDR3 size: 18 residues.

The chain recombines TRBV2 with TRBJ1-5; TRBD1 matches at 7 bases. Germline CDR1 is SNHLY and CDR2 is FYNNEI. Losses at the gene ends were 7 bases for V and 3 bases for J; bases not matched to a gene: 12. CDR3 size: 16 residues. The DNA for the CDR3 is TGTGCCAGCAACCTAGACAGGGACAGTGACAATCAGCCCCAGCATTTT. Translating it yields CASNLDRDSDNQPQHF.

The chain combines TRBV11-2 with TRBJ1-4; D gene unclear. V gave up 1 base and J gave up 2 bases, with 8 bases separating them. CDR1 and CDR2 from the germline V gene are SGHAT and FQNNGV. This CDR3 is built from 15 residues. The CDR3, as DNA: TGTGCCAGCAGCTTAGCGGGGTTCACTAATGAAAAACTGTTTTTT. The encoded protein is CASSLAGFTNEKLFF.

The chain has TRBV19 and TRBJ1-5; TRBD1 matches at 11 bases. The V gene end was trimmed by 6 bases and the J gene end by 0 bases; junction bases not matched to a gene: 10. The CDR3 contains 18 residues. Germline values: CDR1 LNHDA, CDR2 SQIVND (reference sequence). CDR3 DNA: TGTGCCAGTAGGGTAGGGGACAGGGGGGTTGGTAGCAATCAGCCCCAGCATTTT. As protein: CASRVGDRGVGSNQPQHF.

The genes are TRBV15 and TRBJ2-6; weak D call: TRBD2 (6 bases). The germline CDR1 and CDR2 sequences are LNHNV and YYDKDF (reference sequence). This CDR3 region has 15 residues. The V gene lost 3 bases and the J gene lost 1 base, with 7 bases spanning the gap. For the CDR3, the DNA is TGTGCCACCAGCAGTGGAGGGTCTGGGGCCAACGTCCTGACTTTC. As protein: CATSSGGSGANVLTF.

In regard to this clone: At one boundary the junction diverges from the germline segment, which might be a read error. V and J are TRBV5-1 and TRBJ2-2; possibly TRBD1 for D (5 bases). Germline V lookup: CDR1 SGHRS, CDR2 YFSETQ. The CDR3 is 14 residues long. The CDR3 DNA reads TGTGCCAGCAGCCAAGACAGTAATTCCGGGGAGCTGTTTTTT. Residues: CASSQDSNSGELFF.

This chain links TRBV6-5 with TRBJ2-1, with 8 nucleotides matching TRBD2. The CDR3 spans 15 residues. V shed 5 bases, J shed 5 bases, and the junction held 8 bases outside the gene matches. Germline-derived CDR1 and CDR2 are MNHEY and SVGAGI. The CDR3 region has the DNA TGTGCCAGCAGTATGGCGGGAGGTGGTAACAATGAGCAGTTCTTC. It yields the protein CASSMAGGGNNEQFF.

The chain uses TRBV5-8 and TRBJ1-4; 8 bases are shared with TRBD1. The CDR3 runs 16 residues. Trimming at V came to 4 bases and at J to 1 base, leaving 6 bases not matched to a gene. Germline V lookup: CDR1 SGHTS, CDR2 YDEGEE. Here the CDR3 reads CASSLRGTGTNEKLFF. The CDR3 bases are TGTGCCAGCAGCCTGAGGGGGACAGGAACTAATGAAAAACTGTTTTTT.

The chain links TRBV6-5 to TRBJ2-1; possibly TRBD2 for D (6 bases). The CDR3 totals 15 residues. From germline, CDR1 is MNHEY and CDR2 SVGAGI. The V end lost 2 bases, the J end lost 9 bases, and 17 bases lay between the germline ends. The CDR3 loop is CASSYLASARGEQFF. As DNA, the CDR3 is TGTGCCAGCAGTTACCTTGCTAGCGCGAGGGGTGAGCAGTTCTTC.

This chain joins TRBV5-6 and TRBJ2-1; 8 nucleotides agree with TRBD1. Trimming took 2 bases from V and 5 from J; bases not matched to a gene: 6. Per germline, CDR1 SGHDT and CDR2 YYEEEE. The CDR3 contains 15 residues. The CDR3 here is CASSLWDRTNNEQFF. The CDR3 DNA follows: TGTGCCAGCAGCTTATGGGACAGGACTAACAATGAGCAGTTCTTC. Together with reference TRBV5-6 and TRBJ2-1, the CDR3 gives the full variable domain: DAGVTQSPTHLIKTRGQQVTLRCSPKSGHDTVSWYQQALGQGPQFIFQYYEEEERQRGNFPDRFSGHQFPNYSSELNVNALLLGDSALYLCASSLWDRTNNEQFFGPGTRLTVL.

The J gene is TRBJ1-1, the V gene TRBV6-5; no definite D call. V lost 6 bases to trimming and J lost 1 base, with 9 bases between them. Germline-derived CDR1 and CDR2 are MNHEY and SVGAGI. The length of the CDR3 is 13 residues. The CDR3, as DNA: TGTGCCAGCAGGGAGGACGGGAACACTGAAGCTTTCTTT. Encoded protein: CASREDGNTEAFF.

Only a few counts were recorded for this clone. V gene TRBV6-2 or TRBV6-3 combines with J gene TRBJ2-7, with D unclear. V dropped 4 bases and J dropped 6 bases, with 10 bases sitting between them. CDR3 length: 12 amino acids. Germline V lookup: CDR1 MNHEY, CDR2 SVGEGT. The DNA of the CDR3 is TGTGCCAGCAGTTTTTCTCGCGGCGAGCAGTACTTC. Protein sequence: CASSFSRGEQYF.

This clone was counted a few times. The rearrangement joins TRBV9 to TRBJ2-2; possible D gene TRBD2, 6 bases. The CDR3 loop spans 15 amino acids. Deletions cut 4 bases from V and 6 bases from J, with 16 bases between. Germline V gives CDR1 SGDLS, CDR2 YYNGEE. The CDR3 DNA sequence: TGTGCCAGCAGCCCAACATCTAGCGTCGCCGGGGAGCTGTTTTTT. Its protein is CASSPTSSVAGELFF. The full variable domain, with the rest looked up from reference TRBV9 and TRBJ2-2, is DSGVTQTPKHLITATGQRVTLRCSPRSGDLSVYWYQQSLDQGLQFLIQYYNGEERAKGNILERFSAQQFPDLHSELNLSSLELGDSALYFCASSPTSSVAGELFFGEGSRLTVL.

The chain is built from TRBV7-8 and TRBJ2-7, with D uncertain. The CDR3 extends over 15 amino acids. Germline CDR1 is SGHVS and CDR2 is FQNEAQ. Trimming pared 3 bases from V and 0 bases from J, leaving 12 bases between. CDR3 coding DNA: TGTGCCAGCAGCTTCTCGCAGGCCTCCTCCTACGAGCAGTACTTC. Protein sequence: CASSFSQASSYEQYF.

This clone was seen only once. The V call is TRBV27, the J call TRBJ1-6; D might be TRBD1 (6 bases). V was trimmed by 6 bases and J by 8 bases, leaving 8 bases between them. From germline, CDR1 is MNHEY and CDR2 SMNVEV (reference sequence). The CDR3 is made up of 12 amino acids. The CDR3 reads CASRDRYSPLHF. In nucleotides, the CDR3 is TGTGCCAGCAGGGACAGATATTCACCCCTCCACTTT.

This chain uses TRBV18 with TRBJ2-5; D unresolved. This CDR3 is 14 amino acids long. V was cut by 0 bases and J by 5 bases, with 10 bases left in between. Germline loops: CDR1 KGHSH, CDR2 LQKENI. The CDR3 DNA sequence: TGTGCCAGCTCACCACCGTATATCGAGGAGACCCAGTACTTC. Residues: CASSPPYIEETQYF.

This chain's CDR3 is CASSLHRTSGSTDTQYF. CDR3 sequence (DNA): TGTGCCAGCAGCCTCCATAGGACTAGCGGAAGCACAGATACGCAGTATTTT. The chain carries TRBV11-2 and TRBJ2-3, with TRBD2 identical over 10 bases. V was pared by 5 bases and J by 0 bases, with 8 bases of the junction left unmatched. CDR1 SGHAT and CDR2 FQNNGV come from the germline V gene. CDR3 length: 17 amino acids.

This chain uses TRBV4-3 with TRBJ2-3, with D unresolved. This CDR3 is built from 14 residues. V was trimmed by 0 bases and J by 2 bases, leaving 6 bases between them. Looked up from germline, CDR1 is LGHNA and CDR2 is YSLEER. CDR3 DNA sequence: TGCGCCAGCAGCCAAGACAGGTTCACAGATACGCAGTATTTT. Translation gives CASSQDRFTDTQYF.